This TCR beta chain was obtained from a study of blood T cells in healthy people across ages. Peripheral blood from each donor was collected in a volume of about 10 milliliters. This clonotype was observed a few times. V lost 6 bases to trimming and J lost 4 bases; unmatched junction nucleotides: 5. The CDR3 extends over 12 amino acids. CDR1 is DFQATT and CDR2 is SNEGSKA in the germline V gene (reference sequence). A second PCR of 7 to 11 cycles used a sample-barcoded 5' primer and a J-beta primer mix. Using its own MiXCR run on the 5' RACE reads, TCRdb lists one record per CDR3 protein. Of about 1.5 million distinct CDR3 sequences listed, roughly 43% were seen once; the top ten hold approximately 4.1%.

This chain uses TRBV20-1 with TRBJ2-7, with 8 bases aligning to TRBD2. The sequencing input was blood. This clonotype was sampled from a woman under 30 in good health. CDR3 loop: CSAPSGRYEQYF. The CDR3 DNA is TGCAGTGCCCCAAGCGGGAGATACGAGCAGTACTTC.